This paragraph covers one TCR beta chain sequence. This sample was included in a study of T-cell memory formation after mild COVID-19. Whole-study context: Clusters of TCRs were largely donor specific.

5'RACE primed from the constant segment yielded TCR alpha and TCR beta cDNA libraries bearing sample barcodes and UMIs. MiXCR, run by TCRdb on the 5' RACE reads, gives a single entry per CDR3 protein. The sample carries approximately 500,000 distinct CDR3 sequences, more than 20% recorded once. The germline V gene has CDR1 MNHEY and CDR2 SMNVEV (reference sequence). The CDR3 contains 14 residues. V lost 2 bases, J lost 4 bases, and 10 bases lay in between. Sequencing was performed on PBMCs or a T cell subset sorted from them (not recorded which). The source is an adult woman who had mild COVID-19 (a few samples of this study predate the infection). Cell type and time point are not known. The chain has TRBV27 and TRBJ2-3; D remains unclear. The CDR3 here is CASSLISAADTQYF. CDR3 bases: TGTGCCAGCAGTTTAATATCTGCCGCAGATACGCAGTATTTT.